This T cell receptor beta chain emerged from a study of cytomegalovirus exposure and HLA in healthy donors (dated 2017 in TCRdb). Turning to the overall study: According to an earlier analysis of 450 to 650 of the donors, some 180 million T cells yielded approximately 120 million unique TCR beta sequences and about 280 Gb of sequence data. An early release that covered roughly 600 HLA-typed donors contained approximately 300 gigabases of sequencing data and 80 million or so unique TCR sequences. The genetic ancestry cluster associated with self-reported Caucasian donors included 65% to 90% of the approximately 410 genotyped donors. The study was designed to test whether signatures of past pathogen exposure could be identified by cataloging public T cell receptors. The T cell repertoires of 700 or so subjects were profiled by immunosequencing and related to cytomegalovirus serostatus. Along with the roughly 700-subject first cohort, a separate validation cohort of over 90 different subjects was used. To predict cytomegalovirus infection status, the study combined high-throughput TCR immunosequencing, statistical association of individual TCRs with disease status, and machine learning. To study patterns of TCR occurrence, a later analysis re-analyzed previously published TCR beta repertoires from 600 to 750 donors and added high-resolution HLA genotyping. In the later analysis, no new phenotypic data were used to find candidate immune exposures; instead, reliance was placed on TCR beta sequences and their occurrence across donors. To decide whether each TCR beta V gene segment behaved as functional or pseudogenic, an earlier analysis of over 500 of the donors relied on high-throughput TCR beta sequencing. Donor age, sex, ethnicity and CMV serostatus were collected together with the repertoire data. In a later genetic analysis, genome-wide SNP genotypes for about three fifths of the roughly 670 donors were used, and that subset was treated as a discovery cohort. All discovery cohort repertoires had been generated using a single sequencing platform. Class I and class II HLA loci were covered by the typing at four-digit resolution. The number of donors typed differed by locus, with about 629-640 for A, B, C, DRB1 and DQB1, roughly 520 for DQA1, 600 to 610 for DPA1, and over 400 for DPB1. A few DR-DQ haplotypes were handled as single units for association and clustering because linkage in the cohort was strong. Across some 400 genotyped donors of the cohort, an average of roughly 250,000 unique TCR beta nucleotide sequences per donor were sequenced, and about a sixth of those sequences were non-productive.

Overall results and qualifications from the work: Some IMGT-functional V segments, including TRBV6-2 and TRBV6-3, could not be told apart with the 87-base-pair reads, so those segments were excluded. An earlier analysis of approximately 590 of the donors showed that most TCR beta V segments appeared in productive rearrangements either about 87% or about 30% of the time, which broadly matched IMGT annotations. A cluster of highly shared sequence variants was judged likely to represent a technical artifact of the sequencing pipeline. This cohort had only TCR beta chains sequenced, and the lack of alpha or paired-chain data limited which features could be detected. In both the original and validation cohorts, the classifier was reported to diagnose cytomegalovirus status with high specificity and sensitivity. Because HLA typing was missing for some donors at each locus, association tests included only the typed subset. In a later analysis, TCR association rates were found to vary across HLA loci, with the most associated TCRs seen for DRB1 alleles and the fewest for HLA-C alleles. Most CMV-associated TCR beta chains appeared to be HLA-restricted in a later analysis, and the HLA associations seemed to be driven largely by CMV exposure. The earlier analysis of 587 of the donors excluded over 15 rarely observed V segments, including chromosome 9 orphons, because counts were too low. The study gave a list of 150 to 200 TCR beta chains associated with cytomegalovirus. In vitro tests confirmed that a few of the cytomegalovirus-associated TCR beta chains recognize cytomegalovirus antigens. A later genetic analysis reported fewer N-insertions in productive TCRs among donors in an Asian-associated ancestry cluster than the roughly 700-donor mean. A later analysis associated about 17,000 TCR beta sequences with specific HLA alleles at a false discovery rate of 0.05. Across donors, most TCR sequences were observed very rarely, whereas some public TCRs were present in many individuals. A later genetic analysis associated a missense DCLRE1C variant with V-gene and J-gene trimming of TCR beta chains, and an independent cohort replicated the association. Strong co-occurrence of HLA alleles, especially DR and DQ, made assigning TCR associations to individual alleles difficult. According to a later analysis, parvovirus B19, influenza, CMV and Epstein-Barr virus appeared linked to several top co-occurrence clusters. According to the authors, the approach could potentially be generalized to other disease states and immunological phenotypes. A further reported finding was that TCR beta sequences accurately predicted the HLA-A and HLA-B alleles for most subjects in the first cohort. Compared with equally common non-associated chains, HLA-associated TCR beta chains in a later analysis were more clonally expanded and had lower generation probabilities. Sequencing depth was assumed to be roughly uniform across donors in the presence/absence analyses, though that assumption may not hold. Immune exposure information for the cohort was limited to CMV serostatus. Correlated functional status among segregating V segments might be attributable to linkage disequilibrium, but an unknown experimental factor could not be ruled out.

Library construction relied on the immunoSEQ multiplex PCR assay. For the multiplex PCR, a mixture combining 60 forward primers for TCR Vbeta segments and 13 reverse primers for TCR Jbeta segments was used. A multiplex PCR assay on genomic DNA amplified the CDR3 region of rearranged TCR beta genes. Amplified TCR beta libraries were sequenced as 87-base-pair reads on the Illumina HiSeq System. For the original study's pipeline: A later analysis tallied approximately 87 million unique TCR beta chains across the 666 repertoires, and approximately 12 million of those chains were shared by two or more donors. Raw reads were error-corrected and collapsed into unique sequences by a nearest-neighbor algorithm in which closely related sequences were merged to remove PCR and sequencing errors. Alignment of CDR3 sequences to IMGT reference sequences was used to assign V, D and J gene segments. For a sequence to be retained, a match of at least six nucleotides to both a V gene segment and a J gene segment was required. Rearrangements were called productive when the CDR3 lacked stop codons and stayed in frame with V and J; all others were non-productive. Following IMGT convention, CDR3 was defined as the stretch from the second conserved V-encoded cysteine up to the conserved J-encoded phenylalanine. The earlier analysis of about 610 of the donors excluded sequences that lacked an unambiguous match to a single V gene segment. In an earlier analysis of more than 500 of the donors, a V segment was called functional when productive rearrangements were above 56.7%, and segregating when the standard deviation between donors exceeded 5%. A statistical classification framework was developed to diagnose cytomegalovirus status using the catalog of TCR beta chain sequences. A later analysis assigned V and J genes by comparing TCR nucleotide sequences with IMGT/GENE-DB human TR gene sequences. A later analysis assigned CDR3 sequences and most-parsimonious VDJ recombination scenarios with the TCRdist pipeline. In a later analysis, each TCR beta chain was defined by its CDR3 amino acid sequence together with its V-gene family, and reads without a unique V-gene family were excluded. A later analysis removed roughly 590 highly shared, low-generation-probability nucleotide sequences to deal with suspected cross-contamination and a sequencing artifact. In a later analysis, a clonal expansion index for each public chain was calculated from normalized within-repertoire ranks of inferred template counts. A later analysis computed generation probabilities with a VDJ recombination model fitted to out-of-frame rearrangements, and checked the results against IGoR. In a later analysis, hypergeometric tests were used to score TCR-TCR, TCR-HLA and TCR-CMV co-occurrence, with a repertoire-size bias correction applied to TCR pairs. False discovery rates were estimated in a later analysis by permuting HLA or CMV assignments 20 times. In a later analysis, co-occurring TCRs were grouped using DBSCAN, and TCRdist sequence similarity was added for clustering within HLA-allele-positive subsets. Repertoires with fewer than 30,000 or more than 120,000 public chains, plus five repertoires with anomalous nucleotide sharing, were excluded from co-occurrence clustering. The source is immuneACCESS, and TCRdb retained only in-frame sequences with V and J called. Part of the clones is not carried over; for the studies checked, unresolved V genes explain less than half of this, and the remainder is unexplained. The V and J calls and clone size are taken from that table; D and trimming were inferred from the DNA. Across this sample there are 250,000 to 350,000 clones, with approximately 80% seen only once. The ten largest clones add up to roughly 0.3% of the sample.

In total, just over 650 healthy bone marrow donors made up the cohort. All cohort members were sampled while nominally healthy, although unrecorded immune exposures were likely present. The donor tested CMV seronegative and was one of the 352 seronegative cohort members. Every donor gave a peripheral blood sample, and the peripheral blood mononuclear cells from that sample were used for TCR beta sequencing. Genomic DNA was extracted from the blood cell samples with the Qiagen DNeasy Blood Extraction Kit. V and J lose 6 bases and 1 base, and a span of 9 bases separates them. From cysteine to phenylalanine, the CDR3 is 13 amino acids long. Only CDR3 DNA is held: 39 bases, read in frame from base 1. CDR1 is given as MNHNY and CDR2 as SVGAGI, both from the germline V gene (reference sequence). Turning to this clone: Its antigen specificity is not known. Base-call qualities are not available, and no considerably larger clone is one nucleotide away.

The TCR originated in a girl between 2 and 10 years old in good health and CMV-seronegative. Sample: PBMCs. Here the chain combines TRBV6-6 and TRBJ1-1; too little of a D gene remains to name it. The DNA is TGTGCCAGCAGCCGGGGAGAGAACACTGAAGCTTTCTTT. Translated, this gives CASSRGENTEAFF.